Below, one TCR beta chain is given with its context. Its target is unknown. The record originates from a study of a mutant IDH1 vaccine in newly diagnosed glioma. Turning to the study itself: Treated patients were roughly 62% male, around 38% female, mean age about 41 years. Receipt of radiotherapy, temozolomide, or both preceded the study, and most received both.

Time point here: week 23, last vaccination. Doses comprised 300 ug of mutant IDH1 20-mer peptide each, plus topical imiquimod. The astrocytomas were IDH1-mutant, ATRX-negative, and WHO grade 3 or 4. TCRdb's table, derived via immunoSEQ multiplex PCR, lists solely in-frame clones and lacks some. This table has about 67,000 clones, roughly 84% appearing once. The clonotype comes from a young man with glioma. This specimen consisted of PBMCs, obtained from a glioma patient whose treatment included an IDH1 peptide vaccine.

CDR3 region: CASSIQRYNYGYTF. DNA for the CDR3: TGTGCCAGTAGTATACAACGGTATAACTATGGCTACACCTTC. The rearrangement joins TRBV19 to TRBJ1-2; D uncertain. This CDR3 has 14 amino acids. The germline gives CDR1 LNHDA, CDR2 SQIVND (reference sequence). Trimming took 2 bases from V and 1 from J, leaving 8 bases between them.